This T cell receptor (beta chain) comes out of a study of CD8 T cells in Susac syndrome. Background on the study: Patients with Susac syndrome were, at the time of blood collection, therapy-naive, maintained on corticosteroids, or maintained on intravenous immunoglobulin alone.

Random hexamers were used to reverse transcribe the RNA input (about 0.45 to 1 ug). Each CDR3 protein is one row after TCRdb ran MiXCR on the immunoSEQ multiplex PCR reads. The sample carries approximately 180,000 distinct CDR3 sequences, about 93% recorded once. The CDR3 runs to 14 residues. With 7 bases removed from V and 1 base from J, the gap between germline ends came to 15 bases. Per the germline V gene, CDR1 is DFQATT and CDR2 is SNEGSKA (reference sequence). The sample was CD4+ T cells from PBMCs. V and J are TRBV20-1 and TRBJ2-3; possibly TRBD2 for D (6 bases). This sequence originates from a human donor with Susac syndrome. CDR3 DNA sequence: TGCAGTGTTCGGAGGGTGCGGGGCACAGATACGCAGTATTTT. It codes for CSVRRVRGTDTQYF.